This T cell receptor beta chain appears in the sequencing data of a study of a mutant IDH1 vaccine in newly diagnosed glioma. Between the trimmed V and J ends, which lost 0 bases and 2 bases, there was a span of 13 bases. Germline CDR1 and CDR2: LGHNA and YSLEER. The CDR3 consists of 17 residues. Note on this clone: Its antigen is undetermined.

Noted time point: week 47, end of study. It was 300 ug of mutant IDH1 20-mer peptide that made up each vaccine dose, given with topical imiquimod. The protocol was immunoSEQ multiplex PCR, while the TCRdb copy is restricted to in-frame clones and leaves out a portion. The sample yields 55,000 to 65,000 clones, 75% seen once. This specimen consisted of PBMCs, obtained from a glioma patient whose treatment included an IDH1 peptide vaccine. The sequence was collected from a man in his fifties or sixties with glioma. V and J are TRBV4-3 and TRBJ2-2; possibly TRBD1 for D (6 bases). CDR3 residues: CASSQDPGVINTGELFF. The CDR3, as DNA: TGCGCCAGCAGCCAAGATCCAGGGGTCATCAACACCGGGGAGCTGTTTTTT.